Listed here is a single T cell receptor (beta chain). What it recognizes is unknown. The data originate from a study of T cell responses to AZD1222 COVID-19 vaccine. The CDR3 length is 14 residues. The germline V gene has CDR1 MNHEY and CDR2 SVGAGI. V lost 6 bases, J lost 9 bases, and 15 bases lay in between. Data came from immunoSEQ multiplex PCR; TCRdb stores just in-frame clones and leaves some out. The sample gives about 120,000 clones, 75% to 90% of which show up once; more than 3% is in the top ten. Findings and caveats of the study: Sampling that yielded the repertoires occurred only after the peak T cell response. Baseline seropositivity occurred in only a handful of AZD1222 recipients.

The origin of this receptor is an adult in good health. This sequence joins TRBV6-5 and TRBJ1-6, with D unresolved. Specimen: peripheral blood, collected on day 0 of MenACWY control vaccination. This CDR3 reads CASRPDNGGSPLHF. CDR3 nucleotides: TGTGCCAGCAGGCCCGATAACGGAGGTTCACCCCTCCACTTT.